The T cell receptor beta chain under discussion was sequenced for a study of shared clonotypes between healthy human individuals. Study-wide results and limits: Generally, naive subsets came out with larger estimated richness than memory subsets.

The naive CD8 population came from CD45RO-negative cells selected for CCR7, without terminally differentiated effector memory CD45RA+ cells. Every one of the donors was a Caucasian adult that lived in Nashville, Tennessee. Trimming shortened V by 6 bases and J by 2 bases, and 11 bases separated the two germline ends. This CDR3 contains 14 residues. Germline loops: CDR1 SNHLY, CDR2 FYNNEI. In the case of this clone: Its antigen is as yet unknown.

The table came from immunoSEQ multiplex PCR; TCRdb's copy has only in-frame clones and leaves some out. The data contain some 800,000 clones, 80% to 95% of them singletons. The clonotype comes from a man aged 25-45 years in good health. What was sequenced was naive CD8+ T cells sorted from blood. The gene calls are TRBV2 and TRBJ1-5; D not certain. Written as DNA, the CDR3 is TGTGCCAGCAGACGGGGTCACGGCAATCAGCCCCAGCATTTT. It specifies CASRRGHGNQPQHF.